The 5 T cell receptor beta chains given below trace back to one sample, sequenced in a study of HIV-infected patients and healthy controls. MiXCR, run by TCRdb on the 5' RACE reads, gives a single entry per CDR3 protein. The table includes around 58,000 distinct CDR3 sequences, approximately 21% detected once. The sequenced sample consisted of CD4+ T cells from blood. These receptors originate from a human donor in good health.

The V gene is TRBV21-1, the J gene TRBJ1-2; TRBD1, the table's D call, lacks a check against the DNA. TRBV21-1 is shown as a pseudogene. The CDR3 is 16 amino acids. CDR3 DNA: TGTGCCAGCAGCAAAGTTGTTCGGGATCCGACCTATGGCTACACCTTC. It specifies CASSKVVRDPTYGYTF.

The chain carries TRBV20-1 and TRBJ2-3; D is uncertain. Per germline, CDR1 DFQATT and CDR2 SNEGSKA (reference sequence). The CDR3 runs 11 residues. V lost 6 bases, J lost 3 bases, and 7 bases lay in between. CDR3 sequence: CSALKTDTQYF. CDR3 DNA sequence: TGCAGTGCCCTGAAAACAGATACGCAGTATTTT.

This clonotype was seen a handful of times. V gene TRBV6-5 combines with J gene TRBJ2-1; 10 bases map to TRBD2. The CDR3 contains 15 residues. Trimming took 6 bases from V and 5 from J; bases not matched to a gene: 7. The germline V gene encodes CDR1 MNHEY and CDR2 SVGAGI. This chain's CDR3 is CASRTGTSVNNEQFF. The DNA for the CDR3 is TGTGCCAGCAGAACCGGGACTAGCGTTAACAATGAGCAGTTCTTC.

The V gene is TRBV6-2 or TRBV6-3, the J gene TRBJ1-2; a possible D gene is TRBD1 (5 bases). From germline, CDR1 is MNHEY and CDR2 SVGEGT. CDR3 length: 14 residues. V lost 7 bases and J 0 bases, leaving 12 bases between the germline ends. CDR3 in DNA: TGTGCCAGCATAGGATTGACAGCTAACTATGGCTACACCTTC. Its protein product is CASIGLTANYGYTF.

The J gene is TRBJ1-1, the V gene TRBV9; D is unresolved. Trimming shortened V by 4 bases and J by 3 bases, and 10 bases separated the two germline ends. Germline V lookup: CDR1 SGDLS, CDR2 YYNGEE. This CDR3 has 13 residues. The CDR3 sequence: CASSLDTDTEAFF. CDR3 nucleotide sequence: TGTGCCAGCAGCTTAGACACAGACACTGAAGCTTTCTTT.